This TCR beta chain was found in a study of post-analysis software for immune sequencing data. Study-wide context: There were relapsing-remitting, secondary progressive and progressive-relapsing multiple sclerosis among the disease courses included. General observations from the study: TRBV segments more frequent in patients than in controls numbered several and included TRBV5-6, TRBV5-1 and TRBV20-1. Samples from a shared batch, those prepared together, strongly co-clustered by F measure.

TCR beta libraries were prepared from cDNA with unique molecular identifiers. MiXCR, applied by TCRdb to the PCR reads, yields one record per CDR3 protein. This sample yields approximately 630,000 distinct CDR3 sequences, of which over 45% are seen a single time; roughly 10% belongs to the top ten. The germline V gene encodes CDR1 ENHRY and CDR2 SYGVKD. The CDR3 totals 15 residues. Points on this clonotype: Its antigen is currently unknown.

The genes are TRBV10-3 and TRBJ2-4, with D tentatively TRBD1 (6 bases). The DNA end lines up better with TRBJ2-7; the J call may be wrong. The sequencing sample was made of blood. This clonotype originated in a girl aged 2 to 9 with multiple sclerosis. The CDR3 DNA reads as TGTGCCATCAGTGGAGGGGGTCAGGGCAACTACGAGCAGTACTTC. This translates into CAISGGGQGNYEQYF.